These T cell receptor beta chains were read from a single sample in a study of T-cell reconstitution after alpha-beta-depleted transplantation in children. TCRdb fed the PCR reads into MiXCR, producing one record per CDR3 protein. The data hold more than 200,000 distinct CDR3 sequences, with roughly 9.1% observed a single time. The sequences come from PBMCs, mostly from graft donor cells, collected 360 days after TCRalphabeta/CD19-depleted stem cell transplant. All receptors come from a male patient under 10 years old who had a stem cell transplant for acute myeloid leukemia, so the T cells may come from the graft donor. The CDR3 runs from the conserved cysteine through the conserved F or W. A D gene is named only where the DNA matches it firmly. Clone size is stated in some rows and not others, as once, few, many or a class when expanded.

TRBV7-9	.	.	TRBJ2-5	CASSLGSTSRRETQYF	TGTGCCAGCAGCTTGGGTTCGACTAGTCGGCGAGAGACCCAGTACTTC
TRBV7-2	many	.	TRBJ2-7	CASSLILASYEQYF	TGTGCCAGCAGCTTAATCCTAGCTTCGTACGAGCAGTACTTC
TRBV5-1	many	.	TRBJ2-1	CASRGPYNEQFF	TGCGCCAGCAGGGGACCATACAATGAGCAGTTCTTC
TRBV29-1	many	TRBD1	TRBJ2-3	CSVIRDRDTQYF	TGCAGCGTTATCAGGGACAGGGATACGCAGTATTTT
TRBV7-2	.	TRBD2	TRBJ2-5	CASSLTSLETQYF	TGTGCCAGCAGCTTGACTAGCCTGGAGACCCAGTACTTC
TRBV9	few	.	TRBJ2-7	CASSATSRTYEQYF	TGTGCCAGCAGCGCTACTAGCCGAACCTACGAGCAGTACTTC
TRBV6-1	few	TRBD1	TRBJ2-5	CASSPGQAYQETQYF	TGTGCCAGCAGCCCGGGACAGGCGTACCAAGAGACCCAGTACTTC
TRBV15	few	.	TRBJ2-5	CATSRGLQETQYF	TGTGCCACCAGCAGAGGATTACAAGAGACCCAGTACTTC
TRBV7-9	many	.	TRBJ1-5	CASSLDSQPQHF	TGTGCCAGCAGCTTGGACAGTCAGCCCCAGCATTTT
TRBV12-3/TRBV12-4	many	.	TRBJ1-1	CASSNGRKMNTEAFF	TGTGCCAGCAGCAACGGACGGAAGATGAACACTGAAGCTTTCTTT
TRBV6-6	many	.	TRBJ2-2	CASSYWRTGELFF	TGTGCCAGCAGTTACTGGCGAACCGGGGAGCTGTTTTTT
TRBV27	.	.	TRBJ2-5	CASRTAASRTQYF	TGTGCCAGCAGAACGGCAGCCAGTAGGACCCAGTACTTC
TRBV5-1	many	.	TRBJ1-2	CASSFDSNYGYTF	TGCGCCAGCAGCTTTGACAGTAACTATGGCTACACCTTC
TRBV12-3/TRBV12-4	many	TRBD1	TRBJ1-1	CASLHRGSNTEAFF	TGTGCCAGTCTACACAGGGGGTCGAACACTGAAGCTTTCTTT
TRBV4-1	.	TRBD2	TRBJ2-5	CASSQTVWAGVPQETQYF	TGCGCCAGCAGCCAAACCGTATGGGCGGGAGTACCGCAAGAGACCCAGTACTTC
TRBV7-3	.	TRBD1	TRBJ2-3	CASSLVQGAGDTQYF	TGTGCCAGCAGCTTAGTCCAGGGGGCTGGAGATACGCAGTATTTT
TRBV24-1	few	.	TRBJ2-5	CATSDLLGLPQETQYF	TGTGCCACCAGTGATTTGCTGGGACTGCCTCAAGAGACCCAGTACTTC
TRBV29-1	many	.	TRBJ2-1	CSSQGRGLYNEQFF	TGCAGCTCGCAAGGGAGGGGGTTATACAATGAGCAGTTCTTC
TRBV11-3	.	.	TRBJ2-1	CASSLRAFSNEQFF	TGTGCCAGCAGCTTGCGGGCGTTCTCCAATGAGCAGTTCTTC
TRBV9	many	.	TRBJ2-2	CASSVGVRLNTGELFF	TGTGCCAGCAGCGTAGGGGTTCGCCTCAACACCGGGGAGCTGTTTTTT
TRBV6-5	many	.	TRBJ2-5	CASSYSRHQGSVRETQYF	TGTGCCAGCAGTTACTCGAGGCACCAAGGGTCGGTTAGGGAGACCCAGTACTTC
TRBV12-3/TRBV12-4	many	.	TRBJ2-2	CASSLDENTGELFF	TGTGCCAGCAGTTTAGACGAGAACACCGGGGAGCTGTTTTTT
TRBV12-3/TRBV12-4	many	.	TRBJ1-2	CASSFPGGKGGYTF	TGTGCCAGCAGTTTCCCGGGGGGTAAGGGGGGCTACACCTTC
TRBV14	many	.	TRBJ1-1	CASSQAAGNTEAFF	TGTGCCAGCAGCCAAGCCGCGGGGAACACTGAAGCTTTCTTT
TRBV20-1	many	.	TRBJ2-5	CSAARTGKETQYF	TGCAGTGCTGCCCGGACTGGCAAAGAGACCCAGTACTTC